This entry lists 20 T cell receptor beta chains sequenced from one sample in a study of blood T cell repertoires in COVID-19. Sequenced by immunoSEQ multiplex PCR; TCRdb stores in-frame clones only, minus some. The sample carries 290,000 or so clones, roughly nine tenths recorded once. Sequencing was performed on PBMCs or T cells enriched from blood (not recorded which). The receptors shown here come from a woman aged 18-30 years who had recovered from COVID-19.

The chain carries TRBV18 and TRBJ1-1, with D possibly matching TRBD1 (5 bases). The CDR3 length is 16 residues. Germline V gene data show CDR1 as KGHSH and CDR2 as LQKENI. V dropped 4 bases and J dropped 3 bases, with 18 bases sitting between them. CDR3 sequence (DNA): TGTGCCAGCTCACGTGGGGTCCCAGGGAGGGACACTGAAGCTTTCTTT. The encoded protein is CASSRGVPGRDTEAFF.

This clone has a handful of counts. The chain recombines TRBV30 with TRBJ1-2; TRBD1 agrees at 7 bases. The CDR3 is made up of 13 amino acids. Trimming took 5 bases from V and 8 from J; bases not matched to a gene: 11. The V gene's germline CDR1 is GTSNPN and CDR2 SVGIG (reference sequence). The CDR3 loop is CAWRKFQGGGYTF. DNA of the CDR3: TGTGCCTGGCGGAAATTCCAGGGGGGAGGCTACACCTTC.

The V gene is TRBV11-2, the J gene TRBJ1-1; unclear D gene. V was pared by 5 bases and J by 7 bases, with 11 bases between. This CDR3 has 12 residues. The germline gives CDR1 SGHAT, CDR2 FQNNGV. CDR3 nucleotide sequence: TGTGCCAGCAGCACCGCGGGAAGTGAAGCTTTCTTT. It specifies CASSTAGSEAFF.

The table lists this clone with many counts. This sequence joins TRBV7-8 and TRBJ2-5, with TRBD1 identical over 8 bases. The CDR3 consists of 14 residues. V was clipped by 6 bases and J by 6 bases; unmatched bases: 9. CDR1 is SGHVS, CDR2 FQNEAQ, per germline. The CDR3: CASSPDRGKKTQYF. The CDR3 nucleotides read TGTGCCAGCAGTCCAGACAGGGGCAAAAAGACCCAGTACTTC.

V usage is TRBV5-1 and J usage is TRBJ1-4; D not certain. The CDR3 loop spans 18 amino acids. V was clipped by 4 bases and J by 0 bases, with 19 bases between them. CDR1 and CDR2 (germline): SGHRS, YFSETQ. CDR3 sequence (DNA): TGCGCCAGCAGCGAGTCATTCGGGAGACTTGCAACTAATGAAAAACTGTTTTTT. It codes for CASSESFGRLATNEKLFF.

The V call is TRBV6-5, the J call TRBJ2-3; D possibly corresponds to TRBD2 (5 bases). The V and J ends lost 6 bases and 4 bases respectively, with 11 bases between them. CDR3 length equals 13 residues. The germline CDR1 and CDR2 sequences are MNHEY and SVGAGI. The CDR3 nucleotides are TGTGCCAGCAGAGAGAGAGGGCCAGATACGCAGTATTTT. Amino acids: CASRERGPDTQYF.

This chain links TRBV2 with TRBJ2-5; 9 positions agree with TRBD1. This CDR3 has 14 amino acids. The V gene end was trimmed by 6 bases and the J gene end by 2 bases; junction bases not matched to a gene: 4. Per the germline V gene, CDR1 is SNHLY and CDR2 is FYNNEI. In DNA form, the CDR3 reads TGTGCCAGCAGCTCAGACAGGGGGCAAGAGACCCAGTACTTC. This translates into CASSSDRGQETQYF.

The chain employs TRBV7-9 and TRBJ1-1, with 9 bases aligning to TRBD1. J gave up 2 bases and V 8 bases, and 15 bases lay outside the gene matches. The CDR3 is 17 amino acids. Germline V CDR1 and CDR2: SEHNR, FQNEAQ (reference sequence). In DNA, the CDR3 is TGTGCCAGCTTGGGGACAGGGACAAAAAGCCCAAACACTGAAGCTTTCTTT. Its translation is CASLGTGTKSPNTEAFF. Based on the CDR3 plus reference TRBV7-9 and TRBJ1-1, the full variable domain is DTGVSQNPRHKITKRGQNVTFRCDPISEHNRLYWYRQTLGQGPEFLTYFQNEAQLEKSRLLSDRFSAERPKGSFSTLEIQRTEQGDSAMYLCASLGTGTKSPNTEAFFGQGTRLTVV.

V and J are TRBV19 and TRBJ2-2; D possibly corresponds to TRBD2 (5 bases). In germline, CDR1 is LNHDA, CDR2 SQIVND (reference sequence). The CDR3 runs to 15 residues. Trimming took off 0 bases at V and 5 bases at J, with 10 bases between the two ends. CDR3 residues: CASSIDSGGTGELFF. CDR3 coding DNA: TGTGCCAGTAGTATAGATTCAGGAGGTACCGGGGAGCTGTTTTTT.

This chain uses TRBV7-2 with TRBJ2-1; D ambiguous. Trimming removed 4 bases at V and 6 bases at J, with 19 bases between. Looked up from germline, CDR1 is SGHTA and CDR2 is FQGNSA. CDR3 length equals 16 residues. The CDR3 sequence: CASSSTLADPRNEQFF. As DNA, the CDR3 is TGTGCCAGCAGCTCCACCCTGGCGGATCCTCGCAATGAGCAGTTCTTC.

In nucleotides, the CDR3 is TGTGCCACCATAGGGGGCATGAACACTGAAGCTTTCTTT. Protein product: CATIGGMNTEAFF. The genes are TRBV2 and TRBJ1-1; 7 nucleotides align to TRBD1. This CDR3 is built from 13 residues. Losses at the gene ends were 10 bases for V and 0 bases for J; bases not matched to a gene: 5. The germline gives CDR1 SNHLY, CDR2 FYNNEI.

The rearrangement links TRBV29-1 to TRBJ2-7; 8 bases are a match to TRBD1. J lost 2 bases, V lost 4 bases, and 7 bases had no gene match. Germline V gene sequence: CDR1 SQVTM, CDR2 ANQGSEA. This CDR3 is built from 14 residues. The CDR3 here is CSVVSTGVAYEQYF. The CDR3 region has the DNA TGCAGCGTTGTTTCGACAGGGGTGGCCTACGAGCAGTACTTC.

In this sample, this clone turned up once. This chain links TRBV3-1 (or the pseudogene TRBV3-2) with TRBJ2-1; tentatively, D is TRBD2 (6 bases). Germline V gives CDR1 LGHDT, CDR2 YNNKEL (reference sequence). This CDR3 has 18 residues. V lost 4 bases to trimming and J lost 0 bases, with 19 bases between them. In DNA form, the CDR3 reads TGTGCCAGCAGCCTTAGGGCCTCGGGAGAGAGCTCCTACAATGAGCAGTTCTTC. Residues: CASSLRASGESSYNEQFF.

The genes are TRBV30 and TRBJ1-5; 9 bases line up with TRBD1. V lost 4 bases and J lost 6; bases outside the gene matches: 7. The V gene's germline CDR1 is GTSNPN and CDR2 SVGIG (reference sequence). CDR3 length: 14 amino acids. CDR3 sequence: CAWNHGTGSQPQHF. CDR3 in DNA: TGTGCCTGGAACCACGGGACAGGGTCTCAGCCCCAGCATTTT. Together with reference TRBV30 and TRBJ1-5, the CDR3 gives the full variable domain: SQTIHQWPATLVQPVGSPLSLECTVEGTSNPNLYWYRQAAGRGLQLLFYSVGIGQISSEVPQNLSASRPQDRQFILSSKKLLLSDSGFYLCAWNHGTGSQPQHFGDGTRLSIL.

The CDR3 DNA reads as TGTGCCACCAGCAGAGATCAGACTAGCTACGAGCAGTACTTC. Encoded protein: CATSRDQTSYEQYF. This sequence joins TRBV15 and TRBJ2-7, with D perhaps matching TRBD2 (6 bases). This CDR3 has 14 residues. The germline CDR1 and CDR2 sequences are LNHNV and YYDKDF (reference sequence). V shed 0 bases and J shed 3 bases, with 9 bases lying between them.

V gene TRBV4-1 combines with J gene TRBJ1-2, with TRBD1 matching over 7 bases. The J segment lost 2 bases and the V segment lost 6 bases, leaving 9 bases of the junction unmatched. This CDR3 is 15 amino acids long. Germline V gene sequence: CDR1 MGHRA, CDR2 YSYEKL. The CDR3 sequence is CASRQGQILNYGYTF. Here the CDR3 DNA reads TGCGCCAGCAGGCAGGGACAGATCCTAAACTATGGCTACACCTTC.

The V gene is TRBV28, the J gene TRBJ1-2; 8 bases agree with TRBD1. The CDR3 length is 13 residues. Germline trimming cut 6 bases from V and 3 bases from J; bases unmatched to any gene: 3. Per germline, CDR1 MDHEN and CDR2 SYDVKM. In DNA, the CDR3 is TGTGCCAGCAGGGACAGGGAGGACTATGGCTACACCTTC. This encodes CASRDREDYGYTF.

This rearrangement joins TRBV6-5 to TRBJ1-1; TRBD1 aligns across 9 bases. The J segment lost 2 bases and the V segment lost 2 bases, leaving 3 bases of the junction unmatched. CDR1 is MNHEY, CDR2 SVGAGI, per germline. The CDR3 has 15 amino acids. CDR3 residues: CASSYVGQGNTEAFF. As DNA, the CDR3 is TGTGCCAGCAGTTACGTGGGACAGGGTAACACTGAAGCTTTCTTT.

The CDR3 DNA reads as TGTGCCAGCAGCTACCGGGACAGGAGCAATCAGCCCCAGCATTTT. Its protein is CASSYRDRSNQPQHF. This chain uses TRBV5-6 with TRBJ1-5; 8 bases fit TRBD1. This CDR3 is built from 15 residues. The ends lost 3 bases at V and 1 base at J; junction bases unmatched: 3. Germline assignment: CDR1 SGHDT and CDR2 YYEEEE. Full variable domain (outside the CDR3, taken from reference TRBV5-6 and TRBJ1-5): DAGVTQSPTHLIKTRGQQVTLRCSPKSGHDTVSWYQQALGQGPQFIFQYYEEEERQRGNFPDRFSGHQFPNYSSELNVNALLLGDSALYLCASSYRDRSNQPQHFGDGTRLSIL.

The chain has TRBV28 and TRBJ2-7, with TRBD2 matching over 10 bases. V was pared by 9 bases and J by 6 bases, with 5 bases of the junction left unmatched. CDR1 is MDHEN and CDR2 is SYDVKM in the germline V gene. The CDR3 extends over 12 amino acids. CDR3 DNA sequence: TGTGCCAGTGCTAGCGGGGGCGGCGAGCAGTACTTC. Its translation: CASASGGGEQYF.